The next 28 T cell receptor beta chains were all read from a single sample in a study of monozygotic twins with inflammatory bowel disease. No DNA is given; TCRdb re-called the 5' RACE reads and lists each CDR3 protein once. The sample data list 200,000 to 250,000 distinct CDR3 sequences. The sequenced material came from blood. The receptors originated from a human donor with ulcerative colitis or Crohn's disease, or a healthy co-twin of an affected twin (not recorded which).

V gene TRBV7-2 combines with J gene TRBJ2-3; TCRdb picks TRBD1, but there is no DNA to check that call. This CDR3 spans 15 amino acids. Germline CDR1 is SGHTA and CDR2 is FQGNSA. This CDR3 reads CASSYGGNGADTQYF.

This rearrangement joins TRBV5-1 to TRBJ1-6; the TCRdb call, TRBD1, lacks DNA for checking. The CDR3 is 15 amino acids. Germline values: CDR1 SGHRS, CDR2 YFSETQ. The CDR3 loop reads CASSLGGQGRSPLHF.

The chain couples TRBV12-3 or TRBV12-4 to TRBJ1-1. The CDR3 covers 15 residues. CDR3 region: CASSFLGLLNTEAFF.

The V gene is TRBV12-3 or TRBV12-4, the J gene TRBJ2-7. The CDR3 spans 13 residues. This CDR3 reads CASSEVDSYEQYF.

The chain carries TRBV20-1 and TRBJ2-7; the TCRdb call, TRBD1, lacks DNA for checking. Germline V gene sequence: CDR1 DFQATT, CDR2 SNEGSKA (reference sequence). This CDR3 has 15 residues. The CDR3 is CSARMASGADYEQYF.

The V gene is TRBV6-1, the J gene TRBJ2-7; the TCRdb D gene call, TRBD2, has no DNA to confirm it. The V gene's germline CDR1 is MNHNS and CDR2 SASEGT. The CDR3 sequence is 17 residues long. CDR3 in amino acids: CASSPIPTSGNLYEQYF.

The V and J genes are TRBV20-1 and TRBJ2-1; absent DNA, TCRdb's TRBD2 call cannot be checked. CDR1 is DFQATT and CDR2 is SNEGSKA in the germline V gene (reference sequence). CDR3 length: 16 amino acids. The CDR3 reads CSAPGSGTSAYNEQFF.

This chain connects TRBV4-3 to TRBJ1-5; TCRdb's assignment of TRBD1 cannot be checked, as there is no DNA. The CDR3 runs 14 residues. CDR1 is LGHNA and CDR2 is YSLEER in the germline V gene. The CDR3 loop is CASSQEWGNQPQHF.

This sequence joins TRBV6-2 or TRBV6-3 and TRBJ2-7. CDR1 is MNHEY and CDR2 is SVGEGT in the germline V gene. The CDR3 contains 11 residues. The CDR3 protein is CASSAHGEQYF.

This chain links TRBV30 with TRBJ2-2; TCRdb picks TRBD1, but there is no DNA to check that call. CDR1 is GTSNPN, CDR2 SVGIG, per germline (reference sequence). CDR3 size: 18 residues. CDR3 amino acids: CAWTPRWGSGPYTGELFF.

The chain joins TRBV28 to TRBJ1-2. CDR1 MDHEN and CDR2 SYDVKM come from the germline V gene. CDR3 length: 14 residues. CDR3 region: CASSVPSSPYGYTF.

The genes are TRBV5-1 and TRBJ2-2; the TRBD1 assignment by TCRdb is unverifiable without DNA. CDR1 is SGHRS, CDR2 YFSETQ, per germline. The CDR3 has 14 residues. The CDR3 region is CASSGTGLAGELFF. Supplemented by reference TRBV5-1 and TRBJ2-2, the full variable domain reads KAGVTQTPRYLIKTRGQQVTLSCSPISGHRSVSWYQQTPGQGLQFLFEYFSETQRNKGNFPGRFSGRQFSNSRSEMNVSTLELGDSALYLCASSGTGLAGELFFGEGSRLTVL.

This clonotype is labeled medium-sized based on frequency. The V and J genes are TRBV5-1 and TRBJ2-7; without DNA, the TCRdb call of TRBD1 cannot be checked. CDR1 is SGHRS, CDR2 YFSETQ, per germline. This CDR3 contains 13 residues. CDR3 amino acids: CASSSGQTYEQYF.

The chain couples TRBV12-3 or TRBV12-4 to TRBJ1-2. The CDR3 runs 14 residues. Here the CDR3 reads CASRIFGTGYGYTF.

CDR3 residues: CASSRRQGQERQGTQYF. The gene calls are TRBV18 and TRBJ2-5; checking the TCRdb D call of TRBD1 is not possible without DNA. The CDR3 contains 17 residues. Germline loops: CDR1 KGHSH, CDR2 LQKENI. Supplemented by reference TRBV18 and TRBJ2-5, the full variable domain reads NAGVMQNPRHLVRRRGQEARLRCSPMKGHSHVYWYRQLPEEGLKFMVYLQKENIIDESGMPKERFSAEFPKEGPSILRIQQVVRGDSAAYFCASSRRQGQERQGTQYFGPGTRLLVL.

The V call is TRBV20-1, the J call TRBJ1-2; TCRdb outputs TRBD1, but without DNA this stays unchecked. Germline V gene sequence: CDR1 DFQATT, CDR2 SNEGSKA (reference sequence). This CDR3 contains 12 residues. The CDR3 reads CSARPTDSGYTF.

The genes are TRBV28 and TRBJ1-1. Germline V gene sequence: CDR1 MDHEN, CDR2 SYDVKM. CDR3 size: 12 residues. This CDR3 is CASSRANTEAFF.

V usage is TRBV12-3 or TRBV12-4 and J usage is TRBJ1-5. The CDR3 runs to 20 residues. CDR3 sequence: CASTLRDGRKASFSNQPQHF.

The V and J genes are TRBV5-1 and TRBJ1-1; TCRdb outputs TRBD1, but without DNA this stays unchecked. This CDR3 has 15 amino acids. The germline CDR1 and CDR2 sequences are SGHRS and YFSETQ. CDR3 sequence reads: CASRLGQGGNAEAFF.

The chain employs TRBV6-6 and TRBJ1-1; checking the TCRdb D call of TRBD1 is not possible without DNA. The CDR3 loop spans 13 amino acids. Germline V gives CDR1 MNHNY, CDR2 SVGAGI (reference sequence). This CDR3 reads CASTSWGGAEAFF.

The chain combines TRBV9 with TRBJ2-5; without DNA, the TCRdb call of TRBD1 cannot be checked. Germline values: CDR1 SGDLS, CDR2 YYNGEE. The CDR3 spans 14 residues. The chain's CDR3 is CASSPYSGVETQYF.

This chain joins TRBV4-3 and TRBJ1-2; absent DNA, TCRdb's TRBD1 call cannot be checked. Per germline, CDR1 LGHNA and CDR2 YSLEER. The CDR3 totals 15 residues. CDR3 protein: CASSPQQGENYGYTF.

The V and J genes are TRBV9 and TRBJ2-1; checking the TCRdb D call of TRBD1 is not possible without DNA. Germline lookup yields CDR1 SGDLS and CDR2 YYNGEE. The CDR3 extends over 16 amino acids. The CDR3 here is CASSVAWGETDNEQFF.

This sequence joins TRBV10-3 and TRBJ2-7. The CDR3 contains 13 residues. The germline V gene encodes CDR1 ENHRY and CDR2 SYGVKD. CDR3: CAISDAGVYEQYF.

This chain joins TRBV4-2 and TRBJ1-1; the TRBD1 assignment by TCRdb is unverifiable without DNA. The CDR3 is made up of 19 amino acids. Germline values: CDR1 LGHNA, CDR2 YNFKEQ. This chain's CDR3 is CASSPQPGQVDSMNTEAFF.

This chain connects TRBV29-1 to TRBJ1-5. CDR1 is SQVTM and CDR2 is ANQGSEA in the germline V gene. This CDR3 has 14 residues. CDR3 region: CSVGSLGSNQPQHF.

The rearrangement links TRBV12-3 or TRBV12-4 to TRBJ1-4; with no DNA, the TCRdb D assignment of TRBD1 cannot be verified. CDR3 length: 14 amino acids. The CDR3 loop reads CASSLQEAQEKLFF.

The rearrangement uses TRBV5-1 and TRBJ1-2. The CDR3 sequence is 14 residues long. Per germline, CDR1 SGHRS and CDR2 YFSETQ. The CDR3 here is CASSILPPEGGYTF. The full variable domain, its missing parts supplied by reference TRBV5-1 and TRBJ1-2, is KAGVTQTPRYLIKTRGQQVTLSCSPISGHRSVSWYQQTPGQGLQFLFEYFSETQRNKGNFPGRFSGRQFSNSRSEMNVSTLELGDSALYLCASSILPPEGGYTFGSGTRLTVV.